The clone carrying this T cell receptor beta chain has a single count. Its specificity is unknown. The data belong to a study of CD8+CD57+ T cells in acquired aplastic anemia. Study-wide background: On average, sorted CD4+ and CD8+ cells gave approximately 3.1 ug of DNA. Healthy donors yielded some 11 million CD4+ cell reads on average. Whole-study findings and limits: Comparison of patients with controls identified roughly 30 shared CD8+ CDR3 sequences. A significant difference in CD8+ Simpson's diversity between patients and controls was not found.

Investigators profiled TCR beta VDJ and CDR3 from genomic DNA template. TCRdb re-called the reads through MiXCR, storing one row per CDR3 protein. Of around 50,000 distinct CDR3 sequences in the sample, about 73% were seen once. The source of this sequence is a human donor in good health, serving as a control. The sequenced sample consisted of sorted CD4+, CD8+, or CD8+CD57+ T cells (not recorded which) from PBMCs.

The CDR3, as DNA: TGCAGCGTCCACGGGTCTGGGGCTGAAGCTTTCTTT. It translates to CSVHGSGAEAFF. This chain connects TRBV29-1 to TRBJ1-1; D gene uncertain. Germline V gene lookup returns CDR1 SQVTM and CDR2 ANQGSEA. Trimming cost V 6 bases and J 6 bases, with 14 bases left between them. The CDR3 extends over 12 amino acids.